The clone carrying this TCR beta chain was seen at least ten times. TCRdb recomputed calls from the multiplex PCR reads with MiXCR, one row per CDR3 protein. Among under 150,000 distinct CDR3 sequences listed, about 20% were seen once. The sample comes from a study of breast tumors, draining lymph nodes, adjacent tissues. Axillary draining lymph nodes of breast cancer patients supplied the node samples. Germline CDR1 is SGHAT and CDR2 is FQNNGV. Between the trimmed V and J ends, which lost 6 bases and 2 bases, there was a span of 7 bases. The CDR3 is 12 amino acids. Sequencing was carried out using axillary lymph node tissue. The sequence came from a female donor with breast cancer. Some clones in this sample may be carry-over from other donors' samples. The gene calls are TRBV11-2 and TRBJ2-5; perhaps TRBD1 as D (6 bases). The CDR3 sequence: CASRGQQETQYF. DNA of the CDR3: TGTGCCAGCAGAGGACAGCAAGAGACCCAGTACTTC.